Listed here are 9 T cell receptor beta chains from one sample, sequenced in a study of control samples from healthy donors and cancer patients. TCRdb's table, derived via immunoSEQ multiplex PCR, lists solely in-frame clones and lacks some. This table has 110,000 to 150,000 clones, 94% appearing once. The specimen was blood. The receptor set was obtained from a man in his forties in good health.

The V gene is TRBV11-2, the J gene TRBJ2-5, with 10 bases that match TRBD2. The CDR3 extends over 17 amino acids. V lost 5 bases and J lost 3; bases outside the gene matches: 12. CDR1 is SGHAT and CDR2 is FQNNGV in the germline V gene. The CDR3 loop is CASSPPEGTSGKETQYF. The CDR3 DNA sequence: TGTGCCAGCAGCCCACCCGAGGGAACTAGCGGGAAAGAGACCCAGTACTTC.

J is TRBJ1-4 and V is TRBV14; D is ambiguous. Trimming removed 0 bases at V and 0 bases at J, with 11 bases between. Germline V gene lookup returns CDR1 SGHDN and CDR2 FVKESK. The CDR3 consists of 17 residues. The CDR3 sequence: CASSQERTVATNEKLFF. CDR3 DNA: TGTGCCAGCAGCCAAGAGAGGACGGTAGCAACTAATGAAAAACTGTTTTTT.

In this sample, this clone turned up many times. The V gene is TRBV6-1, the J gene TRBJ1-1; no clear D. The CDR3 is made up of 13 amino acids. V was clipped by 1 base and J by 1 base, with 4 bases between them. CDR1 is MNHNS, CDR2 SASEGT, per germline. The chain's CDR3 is CASSEGANTEAFF. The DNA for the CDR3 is TGTGCCAGCAGTGAAGGGGCGAACACTGAAGCTTTCTTT.

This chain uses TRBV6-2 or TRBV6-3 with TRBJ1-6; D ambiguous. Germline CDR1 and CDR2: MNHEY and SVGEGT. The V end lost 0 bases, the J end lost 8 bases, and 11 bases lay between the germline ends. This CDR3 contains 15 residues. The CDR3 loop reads CASSYSRPRDSPLHF. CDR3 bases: TGTGCCAGCAGTTACTCACGTCCTAGGGATTCACCCCTCCACTTT.

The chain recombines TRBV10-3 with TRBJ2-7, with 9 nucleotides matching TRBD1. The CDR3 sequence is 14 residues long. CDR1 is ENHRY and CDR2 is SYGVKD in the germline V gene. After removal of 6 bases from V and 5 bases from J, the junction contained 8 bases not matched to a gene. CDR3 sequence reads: CAIRRTDRGHEQYF. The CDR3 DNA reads TGTGCCATCAGACGAACGGACAGGGGCCACGAGCAGTACTTC.

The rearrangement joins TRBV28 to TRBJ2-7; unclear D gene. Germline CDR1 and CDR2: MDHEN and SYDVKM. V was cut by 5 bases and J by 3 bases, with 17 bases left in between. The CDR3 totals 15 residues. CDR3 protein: CASSPRDFSFYEQYF. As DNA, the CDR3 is TGTGCCAGCAGTCCGCGCGACTTTTCTTTCTACGAGCAGTACTTC.

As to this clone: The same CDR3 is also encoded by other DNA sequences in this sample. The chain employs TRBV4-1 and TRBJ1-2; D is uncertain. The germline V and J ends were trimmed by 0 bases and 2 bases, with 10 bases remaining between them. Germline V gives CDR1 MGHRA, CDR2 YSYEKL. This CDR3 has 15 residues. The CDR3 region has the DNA TGCGCCAGCAGCCAAGACGCGGGCGGAAACTATGGCTACACCTTC. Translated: CASSQDAGGNYGYTF.

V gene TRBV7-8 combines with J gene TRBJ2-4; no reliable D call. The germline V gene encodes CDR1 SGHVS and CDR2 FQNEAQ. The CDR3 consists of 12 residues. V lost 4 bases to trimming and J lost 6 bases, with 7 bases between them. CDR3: CASSSTINIQYF. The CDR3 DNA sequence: TGTGCCAGCAGCTCAACCATAAACATTCAGTACTTC. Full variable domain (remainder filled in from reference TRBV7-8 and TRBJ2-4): GAGVSQSPRYKVAKRGQDVALRCDPISGHVSLFWYQQALGQGPEFLTYFQNEAQLDKSGLPSDRFFAERPEGSVSTLKIQRTQQEDSAVYLCASSSTINIQYFGAGTRLSVL.

Here the CDR3 reads CASSPLGAGGPHNEQFF. The DNA of the CDR3 is TGTGCCAGCAGCCCGCTGGGCGCGGGAGGGCCCCACAATGAGCAGTTCTTC. J is TRBJ2-1 and V is TRBV5-6, with 9 bases that match TRBD2. The germline V gene encodes CDR1 SGHDT and CDR2 YYEEEE. V shed 4 bases and J 5 bases; nucleotides not matched to a gene: 13. The CDR3 consists of 17 residues.